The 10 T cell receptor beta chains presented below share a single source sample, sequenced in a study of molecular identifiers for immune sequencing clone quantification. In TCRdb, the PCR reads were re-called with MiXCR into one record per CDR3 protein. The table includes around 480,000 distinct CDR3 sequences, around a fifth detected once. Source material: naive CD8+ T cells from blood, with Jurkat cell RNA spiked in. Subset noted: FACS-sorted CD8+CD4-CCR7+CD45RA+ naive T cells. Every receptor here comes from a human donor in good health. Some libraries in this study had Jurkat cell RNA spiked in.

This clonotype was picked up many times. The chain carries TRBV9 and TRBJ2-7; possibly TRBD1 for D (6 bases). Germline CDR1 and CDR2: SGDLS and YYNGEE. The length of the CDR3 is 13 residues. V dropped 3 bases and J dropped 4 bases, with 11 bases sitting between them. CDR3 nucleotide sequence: TGTGCCAGCAGCGCCAGGGGCGAGTACGAGCAGTACTTC. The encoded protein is CASSARGEYEQYF.

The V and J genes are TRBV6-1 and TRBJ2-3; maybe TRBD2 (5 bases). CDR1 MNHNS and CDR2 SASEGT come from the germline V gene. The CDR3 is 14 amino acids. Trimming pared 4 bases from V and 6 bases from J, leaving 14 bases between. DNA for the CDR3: TGTGCCAGCAGTGGTCTTGGGAGCGCGGATACGCAGTATTTT. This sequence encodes CASSGLGSADTQYF.

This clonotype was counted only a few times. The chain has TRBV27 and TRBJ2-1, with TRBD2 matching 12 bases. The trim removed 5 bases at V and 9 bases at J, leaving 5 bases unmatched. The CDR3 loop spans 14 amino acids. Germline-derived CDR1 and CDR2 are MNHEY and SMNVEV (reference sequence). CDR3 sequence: CASSLAGGPGEQFF. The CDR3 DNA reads TGTGCCAGCAGTCTAGCGGGGGGGCCTGGTGAGCAGTTCTTC.

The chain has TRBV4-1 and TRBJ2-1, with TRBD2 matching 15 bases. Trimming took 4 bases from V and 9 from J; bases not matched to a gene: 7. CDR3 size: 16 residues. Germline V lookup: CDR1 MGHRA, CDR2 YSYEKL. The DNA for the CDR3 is TGCGCCAGCAGCCTCGGACTAGCGGGAGGGCTAGGTGAGCAGTTCTTC. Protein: CASSLGLAGGLGEQFF.

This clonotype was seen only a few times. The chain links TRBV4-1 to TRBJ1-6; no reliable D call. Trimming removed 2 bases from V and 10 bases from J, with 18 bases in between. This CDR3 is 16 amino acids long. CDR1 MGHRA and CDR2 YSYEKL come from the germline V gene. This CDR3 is CASSQSPPGSRSPLHF. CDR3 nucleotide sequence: TGCGCCAGCAGCCAAAGCCCACCGGGATCTAGGTCACCCCTCCACTTT.

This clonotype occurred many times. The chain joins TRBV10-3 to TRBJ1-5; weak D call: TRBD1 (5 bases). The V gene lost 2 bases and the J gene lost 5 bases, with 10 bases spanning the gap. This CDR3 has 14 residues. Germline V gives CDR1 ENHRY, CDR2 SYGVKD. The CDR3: CAISEVGGDQPQHF. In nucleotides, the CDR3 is TGTGCCATCAGTGAGGTGGGGGGGGATCAGCCCCAGCATTTT.

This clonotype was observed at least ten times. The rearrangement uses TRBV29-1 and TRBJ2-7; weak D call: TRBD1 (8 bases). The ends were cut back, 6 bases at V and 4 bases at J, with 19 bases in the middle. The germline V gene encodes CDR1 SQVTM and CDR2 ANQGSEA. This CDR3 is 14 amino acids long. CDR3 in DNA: TGCAGCGTCGTGAACAGGGGGGGACTTTACGAGCAGTACTTC. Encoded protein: CSVVNRGGLYEQYF.

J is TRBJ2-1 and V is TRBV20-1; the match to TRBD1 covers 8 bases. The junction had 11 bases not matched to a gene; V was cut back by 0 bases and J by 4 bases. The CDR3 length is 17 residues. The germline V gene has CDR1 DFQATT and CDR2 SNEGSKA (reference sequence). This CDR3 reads CSARDPQGASTYNEQFF. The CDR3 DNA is TGCAGTGCTAGAGATCCTCAGGGGGCCTCAACATACAATGAGCAGTTCTTC.

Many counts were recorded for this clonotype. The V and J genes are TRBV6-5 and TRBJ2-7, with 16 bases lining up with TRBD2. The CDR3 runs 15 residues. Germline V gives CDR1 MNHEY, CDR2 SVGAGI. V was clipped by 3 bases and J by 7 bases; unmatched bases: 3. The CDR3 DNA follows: TGTGCCAGCAGTTATGGGACTAGCGGGAGGGGAGAGCAGTACTTC. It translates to CASSYGTSGRGEQYF.

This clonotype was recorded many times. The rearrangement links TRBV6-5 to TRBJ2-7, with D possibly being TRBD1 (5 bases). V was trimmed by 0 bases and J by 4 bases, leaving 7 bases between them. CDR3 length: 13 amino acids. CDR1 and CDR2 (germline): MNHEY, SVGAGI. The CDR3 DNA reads TGTGCCAGCAGTTACTCGAAGGGGTACGAGCAGTACTTC. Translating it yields CASSYSKGYEQYF.